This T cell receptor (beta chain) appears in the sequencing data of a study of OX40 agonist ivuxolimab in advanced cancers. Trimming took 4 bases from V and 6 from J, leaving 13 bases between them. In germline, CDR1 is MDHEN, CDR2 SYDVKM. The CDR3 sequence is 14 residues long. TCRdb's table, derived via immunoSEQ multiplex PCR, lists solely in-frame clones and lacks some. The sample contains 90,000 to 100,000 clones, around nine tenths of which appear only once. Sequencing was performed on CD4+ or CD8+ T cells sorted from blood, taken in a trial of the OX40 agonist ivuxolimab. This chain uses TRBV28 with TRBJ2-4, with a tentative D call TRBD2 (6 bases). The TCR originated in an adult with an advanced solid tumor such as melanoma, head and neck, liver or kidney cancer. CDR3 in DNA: TGTGCCAGCAGTTCACGGGGGACCCCAAACATTCAGTACTTC. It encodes CASSSRGTPNIQYF.